These 3 T cell receptor beta chains were all obtained from the same sample, sequenced in a study of breast tumors, draining lymph nodes, adjacent tissues. Samples came from axillary lymph nodes draining the breast cancer. MiXCR, run by TCRdb on the multiplex PCR reads, gives a single entry per CDR3 protein. This sample carries approximately 120,000 distinct CDR3 sequences, over 20% of them seen once, and the ten largest clones take about 2.2%. Specimen: axillary lymph node tissue. All receptors derive from a female donor with breast cancer. Some clones in this sample may be carry-over from other donors' samples.

This clonotype was picked up a small number of times. Possible read error: a much larger clone is one base away. The chain is built from TRBV4-1 and TRBJ2-3, with a tentative D call TRBD1 (6 bases). The CDR3 is 13 amino acids. Germline-derived CDR1 and CDR2 are MGHRA and YSYEKL. The CDR3 DNA reads TGCGCCAGCAGCCAAGGAGTGACAGGTACGCAGTATTTT. Protein product: CASSQGVTGTQYF.

This clonotype was recorded at least ten times. The chain employs TRBV10-1 and TRBJ2-3; a weak D match, TRBD2 (6 bases). The germline V and J ends were trimmed by 4 bases and 0 bases, with 11 bases remaining between them. Germline V lookup: CDR1 WNHNN, CDR2 SYGVQD (reference sequence). There are 15 residues in the CDR3. This chain's CDR3 is CASSAGLRSTDTQYF. The CDR3 coding sequence is TGCGCCAGCAGTGCGGGACTCCGTAGCACAGATACGCAGTATTTT.

In its sample, this clonotype was seen once. J is TRBJ1-1 and V is TRBV28; D not resolved. The CDR3 length is 16 residues. Per the germline V gene, CDR1 is MDHEN and CDR2 is SYDVKM. Trimming took 1 base from V and 0 from J, leaving 12 bases between them. CDR3 nucleotide sequence: TGTGCCAGCAGTTTATCAAGACGGGCTGTGAACACTGAAGCTTTCTTT. Protein product: CASSLSRRAVNTEAFF. The variable domain in full, with the rest retrieved from reference TRBV28 and TRBJ1-1, is DVKVTQSSRYLVKRTGEKVFLECVQDMDHENMFWYRQDPGLGLRLIYFSYDVKMKEKGDIPEGYSVSREKKERFSLILESASTNQTSMYLCASSLSRRAVNTEAFFGQGTRLTVV.